The entry that follows covers one T cell receptor (beta chain) sequence. This clonotype was recorded at least ten times. Its antigen has not been determined. The input lacks base qualities; no much larger clone sits a single base away. These data belong to a study of HIV-infected children after antiretroviral therapy interruption (dated 2019 in TCRdb). Regarding the complete study: The study included eight children, four on planned treatment interruption and four on continuous treatment, and all eight had a CD4+ count above 500 and a viral load below 50 copies/ml. Exposure to EBV and CMV had been recorded for most participating children. Alongside measurements of thymic output, TCR repertoires of children on planned treatment interruption were compared with TCR repertoires of children on continuous antiretroviral treatment. For the interruption arm, samples were taken at week 0, at week 12, at the end of interruption (week 24 or 48), and roughly 3 years after the study ended. In the continuous-treatment arm, samples from corresponding weeks 0, 48 and 150 were analyzed. Median age was around 9.5 years in the interruption group and 7 to 8 years in the continuous treatment group. What the research found in general, with its limitations: In naive CD4+ repertoires of PTI patients, reduced CDR3 sharing between time points was observed after interruption began, whereas many sequences were found to be shared between end of interruption and 3 years later. An increase in the naive CD4+ Gini coefficient was observed by the end of treatment interruption, suggesting clonal expansion, and a return to baseline was observed by 3 years. The small number of patients is a limitation, and caution is needed when interpreting the data. Minor non-naive CD45RA+ populations, such as EMRA or stem memory cells, might be present among the sorted CD45RA+ naive cells.

The treatment or condition label for this specimen denotes: PENTA 11 planned treatment interruption arm or continuous ART arm. The participants were children from the United Kingdom between 2 and 15 years old who had been on ART with at least three drugs for 24 weeks or longer. Cryopreserved PBMCs containing at least 5 million viable cells were required, and four candidate patients were excluded because of low viable PBMC yield. Using a FACSAria III cell sorter, naive CD4+ CD45RA+ CD45RO- T cells were FACS-sorted out of thawed PBMCs. Sorted cells were fixed, and RNA was extracted using the RNeasy FFPE kit followed by the RNeasy Micro kit. Library preparation used 3' RACE. TCR libraries were constructed from RNA with a 3' RACE protocol that used unique molecular identifiers to correct for PCR amplification bias. Amplicon libraries were pooled in groups of up to roughly 12 and sequenced on an Illumina MiSeq using v2 2x250 paired-end chemistry. Concerning the study's data processing: Reads were processed with Decombinator to assign V and J genes and CDR3, with barcode-based error and PCR bias correction. Before Gini coefficients were calculated with the R ineq package, the repertoires were subsampled to the same depth. CDR3 similarity was assessed with GLIPH, Hamming distance and a shared triplet metric. The public reads were run again by TCRdb, first through fastp at Q25 and then through MiXCR, and only productive beta chains were kept. Rows are unified per CDR3 protein, each entry keeping the most common DNA and genes. The V and J calls, along with clone size, are taken from TCRdb and not from the paper's own processing. This sample comprises 90,000 or so distinct CDR3 sequences, 6.9% of them detected only once. Of the sample, 1% to 1.3% is held by the ten largest clones.

V has 7 bases trimmed and J has 3 bases trimmed; junction bases matching no gene number 4. Reading the germline V gene gives CDR1 ENHRY and CDR2 SYGVKD. CDR3 length: 13 amino acids, cysteine to phenylalanine. Of the read, only the CDR3 DNA is kept; its 39 bases are in frame from base 1. Source: CD45RA+ CD4+ T cells from PBMCs, pooled from several time points, taken from a donor given antiretroviral therapy, either interrupted or continuous. The cell subset or site label here, explained by the study, means: naive CD4+ CD45RA+ CD45RO- T cells. The clonotype originates from a pool of human donors with HIV. Recombination linked TRBV10-3 to TRBJ1-1; 8 junctional bases match TRBD1. The CDR3 protein is CAINQGADTEAFF. In nucleotides, the sequence is TGTGCCATCAATCAGGGGGCGGACACTGAAGCTTTCTTT.